Given below is one T cell receptor (beta chain) in context. The antigen it binds to is not known. The input lacks base qualities; no much larger clone sits a single base away. CDR1 and CDR2, per the germline V gene (reference sequence), are GTSNPN and SVGIG. CDR3 length: 11 amino acids, cysteine to phenylalanine. Only the CDR3 portion is preserved as DNA: 33 bases, with reading frame beginning at the first base. V lost 0 bases and J lost 8 bases; the stretch between them is 7 bases long. The intended sense of this specimen's treatment or condition label: allogeneic hematopoietic cell transplantation with graft depleted of TCRalphabeta T cells and CD19 B cells. The children who served as transplant recipients had been given grafts of TCRalphabeta/CD19-depleted allogeneic hematopoietic cells. The sample belongs to a study of T-cell reconstitution after alpha-beta-depleted transplantation in children (dated by TCRdb to between 2015 and 2016). About the investigation overall: Using TCR repertoire profiling, the study followed T-cell immune reconstitution in a quantitative way in children after TCRalphabeta/CD19-depleted allogeneic hematopoietic cell transplantation.

Library preparation used PCR. Sequencing used an Illumina HiSeq 2500. To normalize quantification of the TCRbeta repertoire, the TCR libraries were built with molecular barcoding that relied on unique molecular identifiers. Clones were called with MiXCR by TCRdb after fastp trimmed the public reads at Q25, and only in-frame beta chains were retained. Each CDR3 protein appears once, grouped with its most common genes and DNA. Recorded for this sample are hundreds of thousands of distinct CDR3 sequences; roughly 15% of them occurred a single time. The ten largest clones represent about two fifths of the sample. Findings and caveats that apply to the study as a whole: The frequencies of hyperexpanded clones fell over the following months, and after one year, T-cell counts and TCRbeta diversity were mostly attributed to newly produced T cells. The apparently early recovery of alphabetaT-cell counts about two months after transplant reportedly depended on only several hundred rapidly expanded clones that came from non-depleted graft cells. In some patients, the high TCRbeta diversity seen at day 60 was put down to recipient T cells and intrathymic progenitors that had survived conditioning.

The sequence is built from TRBV30 and TRBJ1-1; the D gene is not confidently resolved. This TCR came from a male patient between 2 and 9 years old who had a stem cell transplant for acute lymphoblastic leukemia, so the T cells may come from the graft donor. This material consisted of PBMCs, mostly from graft donor cells, taken 360 days after TCRalphabeta/CD19-depleted stem cell transplant. The nucleotides read TGTGCCTGGAGTGTACCCGTGGAAGCTTTCTTT. Its translation reads: CAWSVPVEAFF.